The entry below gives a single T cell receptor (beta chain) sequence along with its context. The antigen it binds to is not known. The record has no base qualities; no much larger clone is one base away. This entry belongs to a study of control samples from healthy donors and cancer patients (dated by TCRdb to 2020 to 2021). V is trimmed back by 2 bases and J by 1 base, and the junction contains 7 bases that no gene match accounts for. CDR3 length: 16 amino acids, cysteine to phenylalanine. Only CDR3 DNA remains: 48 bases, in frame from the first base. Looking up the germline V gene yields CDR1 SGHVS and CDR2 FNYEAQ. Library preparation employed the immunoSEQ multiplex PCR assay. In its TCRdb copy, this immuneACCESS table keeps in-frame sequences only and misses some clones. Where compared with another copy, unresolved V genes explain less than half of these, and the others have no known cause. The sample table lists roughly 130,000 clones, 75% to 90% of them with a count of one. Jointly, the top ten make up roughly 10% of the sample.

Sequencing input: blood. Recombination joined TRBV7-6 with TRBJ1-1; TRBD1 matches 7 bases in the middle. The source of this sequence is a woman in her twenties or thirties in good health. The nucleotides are TGTGCCAGCAGCTTATGGGCAGGGGGGGAGAACACTGAAGCTTTCTTT. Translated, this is CASSLWAGGENTEAFF.